This T cell receptor (beta chain) was captured by sequencing in a study of CD8+ T cells in alopecia areata. As to treatment: oral pan-JAK inhibitor, 5-10 mg twice daily. Germline V lookup: CDR1 SGHNT, CDR2 YYREEE (reference sequence). CDR3 length: 13 residues. V was cut by 3 bases and J by 0 bases, with 6 bases left in between. RNA, once extracted, was reverse transcribed into cDNA for use as the sequencing template. Using immunoSEQ multiplex PCR, the repertoire was profiled, and TCRdb retains in-frame clones only, with some absent. The sample carries roughly 120,000 clones, 53% recorded once. This clone was counted between two and nine times.

The material sequenced was CD4+ T cells sorted from blood, taken at week 4, from a patient treated with tofacitinib. The clonotype was recovered from a human donor with alopecia areata. The chain couples TRBV5-4 to TRBJ1-2; weak D call: TRBD1 (6 bases). The CDR3 bases are TGTGCCAGCAGCTGGGACACTAACTATGGCTACACCTTC. Translation gives CASSWDTNYGYTF.